A single sample gave rise to the 28 T cell receptor beta chains below, sequenced in a study of cytomegalovirus exposure and HLA in healthy donors. Measured with immunoSEQ multiplex PCR; TCRdb has only the in-frame clones, and not every one. This sample has roughly 250,000 clones, with nearly 90% found just once. Input material: PBMCs. The source of these receptors is a woman aged 18 to 35 in good health and CMV-seronegative.

V gene TRBV29-1 combines with J gene TRBJ2-5, with D possibly being TRBD1 (5 bases). Between the trimmed V and J ends, which lost 4 bases and 2 bases, there was a span of 11 bases. Germline lookup yields CDR1 SQVTM and CDR2 ANQGSEA. CDR3 length: 13 amino acids. CDR3 residues: CSVVGASQETQYF. In DNA, the CDR3 is TGCAGCGTTGTTGGGGCATCTCAAGAGACCCAGTACTTC. The variable domain in full, with the rest retrieved from reference TRBV29-1 and TRBJ2-5, is SAVISQKPSRDICQRGTSLTIQCQVDSQVTMMFWYRQQPGQSLTLIATANQGSEATYESGFVIDKFPISRPNLTFSTLTVSNMSPEDSSIYLCSVVGASQETQYFGPGTRLLVL.

CDR3 residues: CASSRTGGETQYF. The CDR3 region has the DNA TGCGCCAGCAGCCGTACAGGGGGGGAGACCCAGTACTTC. The genes are TRBV5-1 and TRBJ2-5; 8 bases line up with TRBD1. Looked up from germline, CDR1 is SGHRS and CDR2 is YFSETQ. The CDR3 spans 13 residues. After removal of 4 bases from V and 5 bases from J, the junction contained 4 bases not matched to a gene.

The rearrangement joins TRBV27 to TRBJ2-3; 7 nucleotides match TRBD2. This CDR3 has 16 amino acids. Germline CDR1 reads MNHEY; CDR2 reads SMNVEV (reference sequence). V shed 3 bases and J 8 bases; nucleotides not matched to a gene: 14. Here the CDR3 reads CASSFGYGLGEGTQYF. Here the CDR3 DNA reads TGTGCCAGCAGTTTCGGGTATGGGCTAGGGGAGGGTACGCAGTATTTT.

V usage is TRBV7-2 and J usage is TRBJ1-6; the match to TRBD1 covers 7 bases. This CDR3 spans 14 amino acids. The J segment lost 6 bases and the V segment lost 4 bases, leaving 3 bases of the junction unmatched. Germline assignment: CDR1 SGHTA and CDR2 FQGNSA. This CDR3 is CASSSGTVNSPLHF. The CDR3 nucleotides read TGTGCCAGCAGCTCCGGGACAGTTAATTCACCCCTCCACTTT.

This clone was seen a handful of times. The V and J genes are TRBV6-5 and TRBJ1-2; weak D call: TRBD1 (5 bases). This CDR3 region has 12 residues. Trimming shortened V by 6 bases and J by 7 bases, and 12 bases separated the two germline ends. Germline V gene data show CDR1 as MNHEY and CDR2 as SVGAGI. CDR3 coding DNA: TGTGCCAGCAGACAGGACCCTCTTGGCTACACCTTC. Translation gives CASRQDPLGYTF.

The CDR3 region has the DNA TGTGCCAGCAGTTTGACGGGGGGGCGTCAGCCCCAGCATTTT. Amino acids: CASSLTGGRQPQHF. This chain joins TRBV6-5 and TRBJ1-5, with D tentatively TRBD1 (6 bases). Between the trimmed V and J ends, which lost 4 bases and 6 bases, there was a span of 13 bases. There are 14 residues in the CDR3. Germline-derived CDR1 and CDR2 are MNHEY and SVGAGI.

The chain combines TRBV18 with TRBJ1-5, with 9 nucleotides matching TRBD1. V lost 2 bases and J lost 3; bases outside the gene matches: 2. CDR1 is KGHSH and CDR2 is LQKENI in the germline V gene. This CDR3 is built from 15 residues. DNA for the CDR3: TGTGCCAGCTCACCAAGGACAGGGGACAATCAGCCCCAGCATTTT. Protein sequence: CASSPRTGDNQPQHF.

The rearrangement links TRBV4-3 to TRBJ2-5; D is uncertain. Germline V gene lookup returns CDR1 LGHNA and CDR2 YSLEER. The CDR3 extends over 14 amino acids. V was cut by 1 base and J by 5 bases, with 11 bases left in between. CDR3 in amino acids: CASSQGYSEETQYF. CDR3 coding DNA: TGCGCCAGCAGCCAAGGATATTCGGAGGAGACCCAGTACTTC.

The rearrangement uses TRBV6-1 and TRBJ2-7; 7 bases are shared with TRBD1. Looked up from germline, CDR1 is MNHNS and CDR2 is SASEGT. The CDR3 runs to 14 residues. V shed 4 bases and J 3 bases; nucleotides not matched to a gene: 6. For the CDR3, the DNA is TGTGCCAGCAGTGGGGGGACAGCCATCTACGAGCAGTACTTC. It encodes CASSGGTAIYEQYF.

The chain carries TRBV7-3 and TRBJ1-2; D gene uncertain. CDR1 SGHTA and CDR2 FQGTGA come from the germline V gene. The V and J ends lost 4 bases and 0 bases respectively, with 6 bases between them. The CDR3 is made up of 13 amino acids. CDR3: CASSSGANYGYTF. CDR3 in DNA: TGTGCCAGCAGCTCCGGGGCTAACTATGGCTACACCTTC.

The chain has TRBV19 and TRBJ1-4; D might be TRBD1 (6 bases). Trimming cost V 3 bases and J 6 bases, with 11 bases left between them. This CDR3 is 14 amino acids long. Germline CDR1 and CDR2: LNHDA and SQIVND (reference sequence). The CDR3 is CASSIGTPDEKLFF. For the CDR3, the DNA is TGTGCCAGTAGTATCGGGACACCCGATGAAAAACTGTTTTTT.

This sequence joins TRBV5-6 and TRBJ2-5; 7 bases agree with TRBD2. Unmatched junction bases numbered 10, after V lost 0 bases and J lost 5 bases. This CDR3 contains 16 residues. Germline CDR1 and CDR2: SGHDT and YYEEEE. The CDR3 nucleotides read TGTGCCAGCAGCTTGGAAGCTAGCGGACGGGGGGAGACCCAGTACTTC. Translating it yields CASSLEASGRGETQYF.

The V call is TRBV19, the J call TRBJ1-6; no definite D call. CDR3 size: 16 residues. Per the germline V gene, CDR1 is LNHDA and CDR2 is SQIVND (reference sequence). V lost 0 bases, J lost 7 bases, and 13 bases lay in between. The CDR3 loop is CASSIDRGSGNSPLHF. The DNA of the CDR3 is TGTGCCAGTAGTATAGATCGCGGGTCGGGAAATTCACCCCTCCACTTT.

The chain couples TRBV6-5 to TRBJ2-7; the D gene is possibly TRBD2 (6 bases). Germline lookup yields CDR1 MNHEY and CDR2 SVGAGI. V was shortened by 0 bases and J by 3 bases, with 9 bases between the two germline ends. The CDR3 length is 14 residues. The CDR3 sequence: CASSYSGEDYEQYF. The CDR3, as DNA: TGTGCCAGCAGTTACTCGGGGGAGGACTACGAGCAGTACTTC.

This chain uses TRBV13 with TRBJ1-1, with TRBD1 as a possible D gene (6 bases). This CDR3 region has 16 residues. In germline, CDR1 is PRHDT, CDR2 FYEKMQ (reference sequence). V was clipped by 0 bases and J by 1 base, with 12 bases between them. CDR3 amino acids: CASSLGPTGTNTEAFF. CDR3 nucleotide sequence: TGTGCCAGCAGCTTAGGGCCCACAGGGACGAACACTGAAGCTTTCTTT.

Regarding this clone: The missing conserved phenylalanine or tryptophan at the end of this CDR3 makes a read error likely. Because the CDR3's place on the DNA is in doubt, the DNA is left out and the CDR3 is given as listed by TCRdb. CDR3 sequence: CASGRTGGLRV. The chain recombines TRBV12-5 with TRBJ1-6; TRBD1, as called in the table, went unchecked against the DNA. Ends included, the CDR3 has 11 residues. Germline CDR1 is LGHNT and CDR2 is FRNRAP.

The chain is built from TRBV5-4 and TRBJ2-2; D is unresolved. The CDR3 totals 17 residues. The germline gives CDR1 SGHNT, CDR2 YYREEE (reference sequence). With 1 base removed from V and 0 bases from J, the gap between germline ends came to 13 bases. In nucleotides, the CDR3 is TGTGCCAGCAGCTTGCTCAGCGTCAGCTCGAACACCGGGGAGCTGTTTTTT. This sequence encodes CASSLLSVSSNTGELFF.

V usage is TRBV10-3 and J usage is TRBJ2-3; D is ambiguous. This CDR3 comprises 11 residues. The V end lost 6 bases, the J end lost 6 bases, and 7 bases lay between the germline ends. Germline V gene lookup returns CDR1 ENHRY and CDR2 SYGVKD. The CDR3 coding sequence is TGTGCCATCAGCTCTTCCGATACGCAGTATTTT. Translating gives CAISSSDTQYF.

This rearrangement joins TRBV9 to TRBJ2-7; 7 bases match TRBD1. The CDR3 consists of 15 residues. The trim removed 0 bases at V and 0 bases at J, leaving 3 bases unmatched. The germline V gene encodes CDR1 SGDLS and CDR2 YYNGEE. The CDR3 sequence: CASSVEGGNSYEQYF. The CDR3 nucleotides are TGTGCCAGCAGCGTAGAAGGGGGCAACTCCTACGAGCAGTACTTC.

This rearrangement joins TRBV2 to TRBJ1-5, with a weak D call TRBD1 (6 bases). The CDR3 runs 15 residues. V lost 6 bases and J 2 bases, leaving 14 bases between the germline ends. The germline CDR1 and CDR2 sequences are SNHLY and FYNNEI. As DNA, the CDR3 is TGTGCCAGCAGGCGGTGGACAGACGGCAATCAGCCCCAGCATTTT. Encoded protein: CASRRWTDGNQPQHF.

In regard to this clone: Given a much more abundant clone one base away, this may be a read error. V is TRBV6-5 and J is TRBJ1-6, with 10 bases that match TRBD1. Germline CDR1 is MNHEY and CDR2 is SVGAGI. Trimming cost V 5 bases and J 9 bases; bases outside gene matches: 4. The CDR3 length is 14 residues. The CDR3 nucleotides are TGTGCCAGCAGTGAAGGACAGGGGGGTTCACCCCTCCACTTT. This encodes CASSEGQGGSPLHF.

The V call is TRBV10-3, the J call TRBJ2-1; D unresolved. Germline V lookup: CDR1 ENHRY, CDR2 SYGVKD. The V end lost 6 bases, the J end lost 6 bases, and 24 bases lay between the germline ends. The CDR3 is 17 residues long. The CDR3 nucleotides are TGTGCCATCAGGCCCGATTACCAGAACCCCAGTTCCAATGAGCAGTTCTTC. Amino acid sequence: CAIRPDYQNPSSNEQFF.

The rearrangement links TRBV7-6 to TRBJ1-3; D is ambiguous. CDR1 is SGHVS and CDR2 is FNYEAQ in the germline V gene. This CDR3 comprises 16 residues. The V gene lost 2 bases and the J gene lost 0 bases, with 11 bases spanning the gap. CDR3 nucleotides: TGTGCCAGCAGCTTAACTCTAGGAGCCTCTGGAAACACCATATATTTT. This sequence encodes CASSLTLGASGNTIYF.

The chain uses TRBV5-4 and TRBJ2-5; 9 positions match TRBD2. The CDR3 is 15 residues long. Per the germline V gene, CDR1 is SGHNT and CDR2 is YYREEE (reference sequence). V gave up 0 bases and J gave up 4 bases; unmatched junction bases: 4. CDR3 amino acids: CASSLAMREGETQYF. CDR3 nucleotides: TGTGCCAGCAGCTTGGCCATGCGGGAGGGAGAGACCCAGTACTTC.

The chain recombines TRBV4-1 with TRBJ2-3, with D tentatively TRBD1 (6 bases). CDR3 size: 16 residues. V was cut by 3 bases and J by 5 bases, with 18 bases left in between. The V gene's germline CDR1 is MGHRA and CDR2 YSYEKL. CDR3 sequence reads: CASSQVAAGVQDTQYF. CDR3 nucleotide sequence: TGCGCCAGCAGCCAGGTGGCGGCAGGGGTACAAGATACGCAGTATTTT.

In this sample, this clone turned up a few times. The rearrangement uses TRBV2 and TRBJ2-1, with D unresolved. Germline V gene data show CDR1 as SNHLY and CDR2 as FYNNEI. Trimming left V 2 bases short and J 10 bases short, with 9 bases between. The CDR3 length is 12 residues. CDR3 sequence: CASSERWSEQFF. In DNA form, the CDR3 reads TGTGCCAGCAGTGAACGGTGGAGCGAGCAGTTCTTC. Full variable domain (outside the CDR3, taken from reference TRBV2 and TRBJ2-1): EPEVTQTPSHQVTQMGQEVILRCVPISNHLYFYWYRQILGQKVEFLVSFYNNEISEKSEIFDDQFSVERPDGSNFTLKIRSTKLEDSAMYFCASSERWSEQFFGPGTRLTVL.

In its sample, this clone was seen once. V is TRBV13 and J is TRBJ2-7, with a weak D call TRBD1 (5 bases). The CDR3 length is 15 residues. The V and J ends lost 5 bases and 3 bases respectively, with 17 bases between them. Germline V gene sequence: CDR1 PRHDT, CDR2 FYEKMQ (reference sequence). DNA of the CDR3: TGTGCCAGCAGCATGCGGATGGGGCAGGGCTACGAGCAGTACGTC. Its protein is CASSMRMGQGYEQYV.

The V gene is TRBV27, the J gene TRBJ2-7, with D possibly matching TRBD2 (6 bases). Germline V gives CDR1 MNHEY, CDR2 SMNVEV (reference sequence). CDR3 size: 14 residues. The V and J ends lost 2 bases and 4 bases respectively, with 12 bases between them. The CDR3 reads CASSLISGSYEQYF. As DNA, the CDR3 is TGTGCCAGCAGTTTAATCAGCGGGTCTTACGAGCAGTACTTC.